Following are 21 T cell receptor beta chains from one sample sequenced in a study of beta chain features in type 1 diabetes. For these receptors, no antigen is known. Whole-study findings and limits: TCRB CDR3s from Type 1 diabetes patients were moderately but significantly shorter in all four CD4+ subsets.

Expressed TCRB transcripts were sequenced because the isolated RNA had all been reverse transcribed beforehand. Repertoires were generated with immunoSEQ multiplex PCR, while TCRdb's copy carries only in-frame clones and drops some. The sample has hundreds of thousands of clones, 11% to 15% seen once. Specimen: naive CD4+ T cells from blood. The receptor set was obtained from a man in his late teens or twenties with type 1 diabetes.

The CDR3 sequence is CASTPLDRGSYEQYF. In DNA form, the CDR3 reads TGTGCCAGCACCCCCCTGGACAGGGGTTCCTACGAGCAGTACTTC. The chain is built from TRBV2 and TRBJ2-7; 9 nucleotides agree with TRBD1. The CDR3 length is 15 residues. Germline lookup yields CDR1 SNHLY and CDR2 FYNNEI. The trim removed 7 bases at V and 1 base at J, leaving 8 bases unmatched.

There are a few counts of this clone. The chain couples TRBV30 to TRBJ1-5, with unresolved D. CDR1 is GTSNPN, CDR2 SVGIG, per germline (reference sequence). Trimming left V 0 bases short and J 4 bases short, with 10 bases between. The CDR3 is 14 amino acids. CDR3: CAWSVRSGNQPQHF. CDR3 sequence (DNA): TGTGCCTGGAGTGTAAGGAGCGGGAATCAGCCCCAGCATTTT.

This clone showed up just a few times. The chain is built from TRBV2 and TRBJ2-3; D is perhaps TRBD1 (6 bases). Germline V gene sequence: CDR1 SNHLY, CDR2 FYNNEI. V lost 1 base and J 7 bases, leaving 12 bases between the germline ends. CDR3 length: 14 amino acids. CDR3 coding DNA: TGTGCCAGCAGTGAAGACAGGGTGGGCAATACGCAGTATTTT. This gives the protein CASSEDRVGNTQYF.

V and J are TRBV27 and TRBJ2-5, with D possibly TRBD1 on 5 matching bases. The length of the CDR3 is 14 residues. Between the trimmed V and J ends, which lost 3 bases and 5 bases, there was a span of 13 bases. CDR1 MNHEY and CDR2 SMNVEV come from the germline V gene (reference sequence). As DNA, the CDR3 is TGTGCCAGCAGTTTTAGTGGGGCTGGGGAGACCCAGTACTTC. Translated, it gives CASSFSGAGETQYF.

V gene TRBV28 combines with J gene TRBJ2-7; TRBD2 aligns across 14 bases. The CDR3 length is 15 residues. The V and J ends lost 3 bases and 5 bases, in that order; junction bases with no gene match: 3. Looked up from germline, CDR1 is MDHEN and CDR2 is SYDVKM. The CDR3 loop is CASSLGLAGVDEQYF. The CDR3 DNA follows: TGTGCCAGCAGTTTGGGACTAGCGGGGGTCGACGAGCAGTACTTC.

V and J are TRBV7-2 and TRBJ1-5, with D unclear. Germline loops: CDR1 SGHTA, CDR2 FQGNSA. The CDR3 loop spans 13 amino acids. V dropped 6 bases and J dropped 6 bases, with 12 bases sitting between them. CDR3 in DNA: TGTGCCAGCAGGTCTGGTCTGGCTCAGCCCCAGCATTTT. Translation: CASRSGLAQPQHF.

This clone was recorded a few times. The chain joins TRBV7-2 to TRBJ2-3, with D maybe TRBD2 (6 bases). V lost 0 bases and J lost 6, with 13 bases in between. CDR1 and CDR2 from the germline V gene are SGHTA and FQGNSA. The CDR3 sequence is 15 residues long. The DNA of the CDR3 is TGTGCCAGCAGCTTAGCGCTGGCGGGAAGGGATACGCAGTATTTT. Amino acids: CASSLALAGRDTQYF.

This rearrangement joins TRBV4-2 to TRBJ2-1; D gene uncertain. The CDR3 contains 15 residues. V lost 0 bases and J lost 0, with 6 bases in between. The germline gives CDR1 LGHNA, CDR2 YNFKEQ. The CDR3 region is CASSQDLSSYNEQFF. In nucleotides, the CDR3 is TGTGCCAGCAGCCAAGACTTGAGCTCCTACAATGAGCAGTTCTTC.

The table lists this clone with a few counts. The gene calls are TRBV18 and TRBJ2-7, with a possible D match to TRBD2 (5 bases). The V gene lost 4 bases and the J gene lost 1 base, with 14 bases spanning the gap. The CDR3 length is 15 residues. Germline-derived CDR1 and CDR2 are KGHSH and LQKENI. CDR3 DNA sequence: TGTGCCAGCTCACAGCTTGCGGGCCCTTCCTACGAGCAGTACTTC. The encoded protein is CASSQLAGPSYEQYF.

In this sample, this clone turned up once. V usage is TRBV27 and J usage is TRBJ1-5, with 7 nucleotides matching TRBD1. Germline CDR1 is MNHEY and CDR2 is SMNVEV (reference sequence). The trim removed 2 bases at V and 1 base at J, leaving 8 bases unmatched. The CDR3 consists of 17 residues. The DNA of the CDR3 is TGTGCCAGCAGTTTAACCCGACAGGGAGGGAGCAATCAGCCCCAGCATTTT. Its translation: CASSLTRQGGSNQPQHF.

This clone was counted between two and nine times. The V gene is TRBV5-6, the J gene TRBJ2-1; weak D call: TRBD1 (5 bases). V dropped 4 bases and J dropped 5 bases, with 7 bases sitting between them. The CDR3 runs to 12 residues. The V gene's germline CDR1 is SGHDT and CDR2 YYEEEE. CDR3 sequence reads: CASSMTDNEQFF. The CDR3 bases are TGTGCCAGCAGCATGACAGACAATGAGCAGTTCTTC.

The V call is TRBV6-6, the J call TRBJ1-1; 7 bases are shared with TRBD1. This CDR3 comprises 13 residues. V lost 6 bases to trimming and J lost 2 bases; unmatched junction nucleotides: 3. The germline V gene has CDR1 MNHNY and CDR2 SVGAGI (reference sequence). The CDR3 DNA is TGTGCCAGCAGGGGACAGTTAAACACTGAAGCTTTCTTT. Translating it yields CASRGQLNTEAFF.

This clone was recorded a few times. V gene TRBV15 combines with J gene TRBJ2-3, with 7 bases lining up with TRBD1. This CDR3 contains 16 residues. CDR1 is LNHNV, CDR2 YYDKDF, per germline (reference sequence). V trimming: 2 bases; J trimming: 1 base; junction bases outside the gene matches: 6. CDR3 in amino acids: CATSRPPGQRTDTQYF. Here the CDR3 DNA reads TGTGCCACCAGCAGACCGCCGGGACAGCGCACAGATACGCAGTATTTT. Supplemented by reference TRBV15 and TRBJ2-3, the full variable domain reads DAMVIQNPRYQVTQFGKPVTLSCSQTLNHNVMYWYQQKSSQAPKLLFHYYDKDFNNEADTPDNFQSRRPNTSFCFLDIRSPGLGDTAMYLCATSRPPGQRTDTQYFGPGTRLTVL.

This clone was counted between two and nine times. The chain has TRBV9 and TRBJ1-5; D not resolved. The V and J ends lost 2 bases and 1 base respectively, with 10 bases between them. Germline CDR1 and CDR2: SGDLS and YYNGEE. The CDR3 has 15 amino acids. In DNA, the CDR3 is TGTGCCAGCAGCGTGGAGGGAGGGAGCAATCAGCCCCAGCATTTT. This gives the protein CASSVEGGSNQPQHF.

There are a few counts of this clone. The genes are TRBV25-1 and TRBJ2-5; TRBD1 agrees at 7 bases. This CDR3 region has 13 residues. Per the germline V gene, CDR1 is MGHDK and CDR2 is SYGVNS. Germline trimming cut 3 bases from V and 4 bases from J; bases unmatched to any gene: 2. The CDR3 DNA reads TGTGCCAGCAGTGAGCCAGGGGGAGAGACCCAGTACTTC. This encodes CASSEPGGETQYF.

The genes are TRBV5-1 and TRBJ2-5; 7 bases are a match to TRBD2. The CDR3 consists of 16 residues. CDR1 is SGHRS and CDR2 is YFSETQ in the germline V gene. Trimming took 1 base from V and 5 from J; bases not matched to a gene: 11. The CDR3: CASSLSWTRGGETQYF. The CDR3 bases are TGCGCCAGCAGCTTGTCTTGGACTAGGGGTGGGGAGACCCAGTACTTC. Full variable domain (rest looked up from reference TRBV5-1 and TRBJ2-5): KAGVTQTPRYLIKTRGQQVTLSCSPISGHRSVSWYQQTPGQGLQFLFEYFSETQRNKGNFPGRFSGRQFSNSRSEMNVSTLELGDSALYLCASSLSWTRGGETQYFGPGTRLLVL.

On this clone itself: The sample has other DNA sequences that encode this CDR3 too. The chain links TRBV18 to TRBJ1-5; unclear D gene. Germline values: CDR1 KGHSH, CDR2 LQKENI. There are 16 residues in the CDR3. Trimming stripped 6 bases from V and 0 bases from J, with 15 bases between. The CDR3 protein is CASSPTGGYSNQPQHF. In DNA, the CDR3 is TGTGCCAGCTCCCCAACCGGAGGGTATAGCAATCAGCCCCAGCATTTT.

The V gene is TRBV5-1, the J gene TRBJ1-1, with D uncertain. The CDR3 covers 15 residues. Germline CDR1 SGHRS, CDR2 YFSETQ. The germline V and J ends were trimmed by 2 bases and 0 bases, with 11 bases remaining between them. This chain's CDR3 is CASSFGAVMNTEAFF. The CDR3 DNA is TGCGCCAGCAGCTTCGGAGCAGTTATGAACACTGAAGCTTTCTTT.

The CDR3 DNA follows: TGCAGCGCTCTCCGGGATAGCGGTCCAGATACGCAGTATTTT. Translation: CSALRDSGPDTQYF. This sequence joins TRBV29-1 and TRBJ2-3, with D tentatively TRBD2 (6 bases). The CDR3 totals 14 residues. Trimming took 7 bases from V and 4 from J, leaving 18 bases between them. Per the germline V gene, CDR1 is SQVTM and CDR2 is ANQGSEA.

V is TRBV30 and J is TRBJ2-3; 9 bases match TRBD1. In germline, CDR1 is GTSNPN, CDR2 SVGIG (reference sequence). This CDR3 spans 11 amino acids. J gave up 8 bases and V 4 bases, and 1 base lay outside the gene matches. Here the CDR3 reads CAWMGQGTQYF. The CDR3 DNA follows: TGTGCCTGGATGGGACAGGGTACGCAGTATTTT.

The chain joins TRBV11-2 to TRBJ1-2; D perhaps matches TRBD1 (6 bases). V lost 4 bases, J lost 4 bases, and 10 bases lay in between. The germline gives CDR1 SGHAT, CDR2 FQNNGV. The CDR3 has 13 residues. The chain's CDR3 is CASSSDSLYGYTF. The CDR3 nucleotides are TGTGCCAGCAGCTCGGACAGCCTCTATGGCTACACCTTC.